This T cell receptor (beta chain) was recovered during a study of T-cell memory formation after mild COVID-19. Overall study findings and caveats: The SARS-CoV-2 specificity of second-wave clones reaching peak at day 37 remained unverified. Contracting clones from day 15 to 85 had balanced CD4/CD8; later expanders favoured CD4+. Among contracting clones, CD4+ were mainly CM/EM and CD8+ enriched in EMRA.

5'RACE, which relied on constant-segment primers, yielded TCR alpha and TCR beta cDNA libraries carrying sample barcodes and UMIs. TCRdb reprocessed the 5' RACE reads via MiXCR and lists one record per CDR3 protein. The table shows hundreds of thousands of distinct CDR3 sequences, with roughly 15% occurring only once. V lost 2 bases and J 5 bases, leaving 6 bases between the germline ends. Per germline, CDR1 MNHNY and CDR2 SVGAGI (reference sequence). This CDR3 is 12 amino acids long. This clonotype was picked up many times. Its antigen is undetermined. J is TRBJ1-2 and V is TRBV6-6; D is undetermined. The specimen sequenced was PBMCs or a T cell subset sorted from them (not recorded which). This receptor was identified in a man aged 18 to 30 who had mild COVID-19 (a few samples of this study predate the infection). Cell type and time point are not known. CDR3 amino acids: CASSYAEYGYTF. Here the CDR3 DNA reads TGTGCCAGCAGTTACGCAGAGTATGGCTACACCTTC.